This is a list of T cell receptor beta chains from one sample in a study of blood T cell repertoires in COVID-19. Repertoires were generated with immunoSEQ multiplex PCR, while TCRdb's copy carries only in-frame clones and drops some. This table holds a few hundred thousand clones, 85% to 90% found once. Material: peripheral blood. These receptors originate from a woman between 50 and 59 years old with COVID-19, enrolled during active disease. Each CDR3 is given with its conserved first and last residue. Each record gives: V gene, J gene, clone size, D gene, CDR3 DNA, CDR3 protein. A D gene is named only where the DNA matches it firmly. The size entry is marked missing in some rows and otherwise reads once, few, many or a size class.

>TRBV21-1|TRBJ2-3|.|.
TGTGCCAGCAGCATCAGTTTACGGCGTTGCCGACTCGATACGCAGTATTTT
CASSISLRRCRLDTQYF
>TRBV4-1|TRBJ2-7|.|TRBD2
TGCGCCAGCAGCCAAGAGACCGGGACTAGTTTCTACGAGCAGTACTTC
CASSQETGTSFYEQYF
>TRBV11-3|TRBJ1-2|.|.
TGTGCCAGCAGCCCGCGGACAGCGCTTAACTATGGCTACACCTTC
CASSPRTALNYGYTF
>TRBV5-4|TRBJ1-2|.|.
TGTGCCAGCAGGACCGAGGTGGGCAGGGCTTATGGCTACACCTTC
CASRTEVGRAYGYTF
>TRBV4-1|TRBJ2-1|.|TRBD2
TGCGCCAGCACGACTAGCGGGAATACCTACAATGAGCAGTTCTTC
CASTTSGNTYNEQFF
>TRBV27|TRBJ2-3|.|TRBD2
TGTGCCAGCAGAGCCGGACTAGCGGGTCTAGATACGCAGTATTTT
CASRAGLAGLDTQYF
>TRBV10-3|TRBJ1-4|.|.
TGTGCCATAGGTTTCGGGACACACATAACCTACGGGCGGACAACTAATGAAAAACTGTTTTTT
CAIGFGTHITYGRTTNEKLFF
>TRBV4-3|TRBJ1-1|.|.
TGCGCCAGCAGCCAAGCTCCGGGAGGCCCCACTGAAGCTTTCTTT
CASSQAPGGPTEAFF
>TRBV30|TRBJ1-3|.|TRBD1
TGTGCCTGGAGCGGACAGGGATTAACCGCTGGAAACACCATATATTTT
CAWSGQGLTAGNTIYF
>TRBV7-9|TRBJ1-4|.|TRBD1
TGTGCCAGCAGCAGACAGGGGCAGACTAATGAAAAACTGTTTTTT
CASSRQGQTNEKLFF
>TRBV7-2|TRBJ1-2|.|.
TGTGCCAGCAGCCCCCCTCGAGTCTATGGCTACACCTTC
CASSPPRVYGYTF
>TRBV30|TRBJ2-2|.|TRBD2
TGTGCCTGGAGTGTACCGCCTAGCGGGTTACATAACACCGGGGAGCTGTTTTTT
CAWSVPPSGLHNTGELFF
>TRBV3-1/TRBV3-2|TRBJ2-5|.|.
TGTGCCAGCAGCGGCCGTGGGCTCCAAGAGACCCAGTACTTC
CASSGRGLQETQYF
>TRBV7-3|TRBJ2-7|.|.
TGTGCCAGCAGCTTAACCGAGGTAACCGAGCAGTACTTC
CASSLTEVTEQYF
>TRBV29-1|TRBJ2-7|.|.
TGCAGCGTTGTAGGCGGGGAACCTTACGAGCAGTACTTC
CSVVGGEPYEQYF
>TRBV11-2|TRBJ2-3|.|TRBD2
TGTGCCAGCAGCACGACTAGCGGGAGGGTCACAGATACGCAGTATTTT
CASSTTSGRVTDTQYF
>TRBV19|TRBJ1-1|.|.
TGTGCCAGTAGTATAGGAGCCGGAGGGTCGGGTGGAACTGAAGCTTTCTTT
CASSIGAGGSGGTEAFF
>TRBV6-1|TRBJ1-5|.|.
TGTGCCAGCAGTGAATTGCGGGGCGGTAGCAATCAGCCCCAGCATTTT
CASSELRGGSNQPQHF
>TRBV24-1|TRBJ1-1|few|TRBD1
TGTGCCACCAGTGACCGGGACAGGGGGTCTTCGAACACTGAAGCTTTCTTT
CATSDRDRGSSNTEAFF
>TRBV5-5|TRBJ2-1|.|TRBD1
TGTGCCAGCAGTCATACCGGGACAGGGGTGGCCTACAATGAGCAGTTCTTC
CASSHTGTGVAYNEQFF
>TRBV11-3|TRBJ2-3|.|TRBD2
TGTGCCAGCAGCTCGCCAGTGAAAATAGCGGGTAGCACAGATACGCAGTATTTT
CASSSPVKIAGSTDTQYF
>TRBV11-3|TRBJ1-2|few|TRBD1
TGTGCCAGCAGCTCACAGGGGAGCTATGGCTACACCTTC
CASSSQGSYGYTF
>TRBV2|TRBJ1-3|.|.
TGTGCCAGCAGGGGATCCCGACAGGCTGGAAACACCATATATTTT
CASRGSRQAGNTIYF
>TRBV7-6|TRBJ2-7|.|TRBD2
TGTGCCAGCAGCTTAGAAAGACTAGCGGGTTCCTCCGAGCAGTACTTC
CASSLERLAGSSEQYF
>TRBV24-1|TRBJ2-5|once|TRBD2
TGTGCCACCAGTGGCGGGTTAGCGGGAGTTGGCCAAGAGACCCAGTACTTC
CATSGGLAGVGQETQYF
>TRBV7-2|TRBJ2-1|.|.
TGTGCCAGCAGGCCTCCAGCGGAGAACAATGAGCAGTTCTTC
CASRPPAENNEQFF
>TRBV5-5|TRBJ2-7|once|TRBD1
TGTGCCAGCAGCTTGGGAGGGGGCGAATTATCCTACGAGCAGTACTTC
CASSLGGGELSYEQYF
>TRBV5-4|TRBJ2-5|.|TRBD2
TGTGCCAGCAGCTCTCCCCCAGCGGGAGTGGAAGAGACCCAGTACTTC
CASSSPPAGVEETQYF
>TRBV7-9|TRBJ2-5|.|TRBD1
TGTGCCAGCATGCCCTCCGGACAGGGGAAAGAGACCCAGTACTTC
CASMPSGQGKETQYF
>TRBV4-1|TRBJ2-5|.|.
TGCGCCAGCAGCCAAGTGGATATGCCTAAACGGGGGAAATGGGAGACCCAGTACTTC
CASSQVDMPKRGKWETQYF
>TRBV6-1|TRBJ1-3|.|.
TGTGCCAGCAGTGTGGAAGACAGGATCTCTGGAAACACCATATATTTT
CASSVEDRISGNTIYF
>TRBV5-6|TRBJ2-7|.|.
TGTGCCAGCAGCGTACAGAGCTACGAGCAGTACTTC
CASSVQSYEQYF
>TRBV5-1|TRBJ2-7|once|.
TGCGCCAGCAGCCCCCCCCGAGGAGGGTTCTACGAGCAGTACTTC
CASSPPRGGFYEQYF